A selection of T cell receptor beta chains follows, all from one sample in a study of blood T cell repertoires in COVID-19. TCRdb keeps only in-frame clones here, not all; method: immunoSEQ multiplex PCR. Of some 180,000 clones in the sample, 86% were seen once. The source material was PBMCs or T cells enriched from blood (not recorded which). The receptors were gathered from a woman aged 40-49 years in a cohort exposed to, infected with or recovered from COVID-19 (not recorded which). The CDR3 runs from the conserved cysteine through the conserved F or W. D genes are given only for firm matches. Clone size is stated in some rows and not others, as once, few, many or a class when expanded.

d_call: TRBD1; j_call: TRBJ2-1; clone_size: NA; v_call: TRBV14; cdr3_aa: CASSEAGQGPYNEQFF; cdr3_nt: TGTGCCAGCAGTGAAGCGGGACAGGGCCCCTACAATGAGCAGTTCTTC
d_call: NA; j_call: TRBJ1-1; clone_size: NA; v_call: TRBV6-5; cdr3_aa: CASSYGAGTEAFF; cdr3_nt: TGTGCCAGCAGTTACGGGGCCGGAACTGAAGCTTTCTTT
d_call: TRBD2; j_call: TRBJ2-2; clone_size: NA; v_call: TRBV3-1/TRBV3-2; cdr3_aa: CASSQDRTGLAGRGDAGELFF; cdr3_nt: TGTGCCAGCAGCCAAGATCGTACCGGACTAGCGGGGAGGGGAGACGCCGGGGAGCTGTTTTTT
d_call: TRBD2; j_call: TRBJ2-5; clone_size: NA; v_call: TRBV27; cdr3_aa: CATGWGGKETQYF; cdr3_nt: TGTGCCACGGGGTGGGGGGGAAAAGAGACCCAGTACTTC
d_call: TRBD2; j_call: TRBJ2-2; clone_size: NA; v_call: TRBV2; cdr3_aa: CASSGTSTAGELFF; cdr3_nt: TGTGCCAGCAGTGGGACTAGCACCGCCGGGGAGCTGTTTTTT
d_call: NA; j_call: TRBJ2-7; clone_size: NA; v_call: TRBV12-3/TRBV12-4; cdr3_aa: CASSLGLSYEQYF; cdr3_nt: TGTGCCAGCAGTTTGGGACTGTCCTACGAGCAGTACTTC
d_call: TRBD1; j_call: TRBJ1-1; clone_size: NA; v_call: TRBV12-3/TRBV12-4; cdr3_aa: CASRTGAITEAFF; cdr3_nt: TGTGCCAGCAGGACAGGGGCGATTACTGAAGCTTTCTTT
d_call: TRBD1; j_call: TRBJ1-1; clone_size: once; v_call: TRBV6-4; cdr3_aa: CASSPVDREGTEAFF; cdr3_nt: TGTGCCAGCAGTCCCGTGGACAGGGAGGGGACTGAAGCTTTCTTT
d_call: NA; j_call: TRBJ2-5; clone_size: few; v_call: TRBV9; cdr3_aa: CASSVSVGTSQETQYF; cdr3_nt: TGTGCCAGCAGCGTAAGTGTCGGGACATCCCAAGAGACCCAGTACTTC
d_call: NA; j_call: TRBJ2-7; clone_size: NA; v_call: TRBV4-3; cdr3_aa: CASSPLRGGQPYEQYF; cdr3_nt: TGCGCCAGCAGCCCTCTGCGTGGAGGACAGCCCTACGAGCAGTACTTC
d_call: TRBD1; j_call: TRBJ1-1; clone_size: few; v_call: TRBV5-8; cdr3_aa: CASSHRQGNFEAFF; cdr3_nt: TGTGCCAGCAGCCACAGACAGGGGAACTTTGAAGCTTTCTTT
d_call: NA; j_call: TRBJ1-2; clone_size: NA; v_call: TRBV18; cdr3_aa: CASSPGGGVDTF; cdr3_nt: TGTGCCAGCTCACCAGGCGGGGGAGTGGACACCTTC
d_call: NA; j_call: TRBJ2-2; clone_size: NA; v_call: TRBV7-7; cdr3_aa: CASSPHPDRATGELFF; cdr3_nt: TGTGCCAGCAGCCCCCACCCGGACAGAGCCACCGGGGAGCTGTTTTTT
d_call: TRBD1; j_call: TRBJ1-6; clone_size: NA; v_call: TRBV3-1/TRBV3-2; cdr3_aa: CASSPWARTGGNSPLHF; cdr3_nt: TGTGCCAGCAGCCCATGGGCCCGGACAGGCGGGAATTCACCCCTCCACTTT
d_call: TRBD2; j_call: TRBJ2-2; clone_size: NA; v_call: TRBV2; cdr3_aa: CASSERTSVTGELFF; cdr3_nt: TGTGCCAGCAGTGAAAGGACTAGCGTCACCGGGGAGCTGTTTTTT
d_call: TRBD2; j_call: TRBJ2-7; clone_size: NA; v_call: TRBV29-1; cdr3_aa: CSVEGLAGVEEQYF; cdr3_nt: TGCAGCGTTGAAGGACTAGCGGGAGTGGAAGAGCAGTACTTC
d_call: TRBD1; j_call: TRBJ1-2; clone_size: NA; v_call: TRBV11-2; cdr3_aa: CASSSKTGERVYGYTF; cdr3_nt: TGTGCCAGCAGCTCGAAGACAGGGGAAAGGGTCTATGGCTACACCTTC
d_call: TRBD1; j_call: TRBJ2-1; clone_size: NA; v_call: TRBV7-8; cdr3_aa: CASSLPTQGQLLNEQFF; cdr3_nt: TGTGCCAGCAGCTTACCCACCCAGGGACAGTTACTGAATGAGCAGTTCTTC
d_call: NA; j_call: TRBJ1-1; clone_size: NA; v_call: TRBV2; cdr3_aa: CASSEGGLLMNTEAFF; cdr3_nt: TGTGCCAGCAGTGAGGGAGGGTTACTCATGAACACTGAAGCTTTCTTT
d_call: TRBD1; j_call: TRBJ1-3; clone_size: NA; v_call: TRBV11-2; cdr3_aa: CASSLMGAGGAGNTIYF; cdr3_nt: TGTGCCAGCAGTCTTATGGGCGCAGGGGGCGCCGGAAACACCATATATTTT
d_call: NA; j_call: TRBJ1-1; clone_size: NA; v_call: TRBV29-1; cdr3_aa: CSSVQMNTEAFF; cdr3_nt: TGCAGCTCTGTACAGATGAACACTGAAGCTTTCTTT
d_call: TRBD1; j_call: TRBJ2-5; clone_size: NA; v_call: TRBV5-1; cdr3_aa: CASSSDRGTFLGTQYF; cdr3_nt: TGCGCCAGCAGCTCGGACAGGGGGACCTTTTTAGGGACCCAGTACTTC
d_call: TRBD1; j_call: TRBJ2-7; clone_size: NA; v_call: TRBV7-9; cdr3_aa: CASSSGQGPAYEQYF; cdr3_nt: TGTGCCAGCAGCTCCGGACAGGGGCCCGCCTACGAGCAGTACTTC
d_call: TRBD1; j_call: TRBJ1-4; clone_size: NA; v_call: TRBV10-1; cdr3_aa: CASSPGTGNEKLFF; cdr3_nt: TGCGCCAGCAGCCCCGGGACAGGGAATGAAAAACTGTTTTTT
d_call: NA; j_call: TRBJ2-5; clone_size: NA; v_call: TRBV18; cdr3_aa: CASSPAETQYF; cdr3_nt: TGTGCCAGCTCACCGGCCGAGACCCAGTACTTC
d_call: NA; j_call: TRBJ1-1; clone_size: NA; v_call: TRBV13; cdr3_aa: CASSLGIKTAHEAFF; cdr3_nt: TGTGCCAGCAGCTTAGGAATAAAGACAGCCCATGAAGCTTTCTTT
d_call: TRBD1; j_call: TRBJ2-6; clone_size: NA; v_call: TRBV5-1; cdr3_aa: CASSSTGQGFSGANVLTF; cdr3_nt: TGCGCCAGCAGCTCCACGGGACAGGGCTTCTCTGGGGCCAACGTCCTGACTTTC
d_call: TRBD2; j_call: TRBJ2-5; clone_size: many; v_call: TRBV24-1; cdr3_aa: CATSDQPTSGTYQETQYF; cdr3_nt: TGTGCCACCAGTGACCAACCGACTAGCGGGACGTACCAAGAGACCCAGTACTTC
d_call: NA; j_call: TRBJ2-2; clone_size: few; v_call: TRBV11-2; cdr3_aa: CASTDTGQNTGELFF; cdr3_nt: TGTGCCAGCACCGACACAGGACAGAACACCGGGGAGCTGTTTTTT
d_call: TRBD1; j_call: TRBJ1-1; clone_size: NA; v_call: TRBV5-1; cdr3_aa: CASSPTGDTEAFF; cdr3_nt: TGCGCCAGCAGCCCGACAGGGGACACTGAAGCTTTCTTT
d_call: NA; j_call: TRBJ2-7; clone_size: NA; v_call: TRBV4-2; cdr3_aa: CASSQEAKKTYEQYF; cdr3_nt: TGTGCCAGCAGCCAAGAAGCCAAAAAGACCTACGAGCAGTACTTC
d_call: TRBD2; j_call: TRBJ2-7; clone_size: NA; v_call: TRBV7-6; cdr3_aa: CASSLGASGTYEQYF; cdr3_nt: TGTGCCAGCAGCTTAGGGGCTAGCGGGACCTACGAGCAGTACTTC
d_call: NA; j_call: TRBJ1-2; clone_size: NA; v_call: TRBV7-9; cdr3_aa: CASSLDSGAGYTF; cdr3_nt: TGTGCCAGCAGCTTAGATAGCGGGGCAGGCTACACCTTC
d_call: NA; j_call: TRBJ2-6; clone_size: NA; v_call: TRBV2; cdr3_aa: CASDVSSSGANVLTF; cdr3_nt: TGTGCCAGCGACGTCTCTAGTTCTGGGGCCAACGTCCTGACTTTC
d_call: NA; j_call: TRBJ2-2; clone_size: NA; v_call: TRBV5-1; cdr3_aa: CASSLVPTGELFF; cdr3_nt: TGCGCCAGCAGCTTGGTTCCAACCGGGGAGCTGTTTTTT
d_call: TRBD1; j_call: TRBJ2-7; clone_size: many; v_call: TRBV11-2; cdr3_aa: CASSLEEGQGYEQYF; cdr3_nt: TGTGCCAGCAGCCTAGAAGAGGGACAGGGGTACGAGCAGTACTTC
d_call: NA; j_call: TRBJ1-3; clone_size: NA; v_call: TRBV7-9; cdr3_aa: CASSSGRGGGNTIYF; cdr3_nt: TGTGCCAGCAGCTCCGGCCGGGGTGGAGGAAACACCATATATTTT
d_call: NA; j_call: TRBJ1-1; clone_size: NA; v_call: TRBV7-8; cdr3_aa: CASSLDQGTEAFF; cdr3_nt: TGTGCCAGCAGCTTAGATCAGGGGACTGAAGCTTTCTTT
d_call: TRBD1; j_call: TRBJ2-7; clone_size: NA; v_call: TRBV14; cdr3_aa: CASSQDYRGHEQYF; cdr3_nt: TGTGCCAGCAGCCAAGATTACAGGGGGCACGAGCAGTACTTC
d_call: TRBD2; j_call: TRBJ2-7; clone_size: NA; v_call: TRBV15; cdr3_aa: CATRSGGSGYEQYF; cdr3_nt: TGTGCCACCAGGTCGGGGGGGTCAGGCTACGAGCAGTACTTC
d_call: TRBD1; j_call: TRBJ2-5; clone_size: NA; v_call: TRBV28; cdr3_aa: CASSFLQGQTQYF; cdr3_nt: TGTGCCAGCAGTTTTTTACAGGGGCAGACCCAGTACTTC